Presented here are 20 T cell receptor beta chains from one specimen sequenced in a study of OX40 agonist ivuxolimab in advanced cancers. Assay used: immunoSEQ multiplex PCR; TCRdb lists only in-frame clones, some missing. The sample lists about 10,000 clones; 60% to 85% were seen once. The source was CD4+ or CD8+ T cells sorted from blood, collected in a trial of the OX40 agonist ivuxolimab. These receptors were collected from an adult with an advanced solid tumor such as melanoma, head and neck, liver or kidney cancer.

In DNA, the CDR3 is TGTGCCAGCAGTTACGCGGTGGAAAGCACCGGGGAGCTGTTTTTT. This translates into CASSYAVESTGELFF. The chain joins TRBV6-5 to TRBJ2-2; D is unresolved. The CDR3 totals 15 residues. Deletions cut 2 bases from V and 4 bases from J, with 11 bases between. CDR1 and CDR2 from the germline V gene are MNHEY and SVGAGI.

This clone was seen more than once but under ten times. CDR3 DNA sequence: TGTGCCTGGAGTGTAGGGCTGGTTGGGAACACTGAAGCTTTCTTT. It encodes CAWSVGLVGNTEAFF. The chain recombines TRBV30 with TRBJ1-1; D gene uncertain. Between the trimmed V and J ends, which lost 0 bases and 1 base, there was a span of 12 bases. Germline assignment: CDR1 GTSNPN and CDR2 SVGIG (reference sequence). This CDR3 spans 15 amino acids.

The CDR3 DNA sequence: TGTGCCAGCAGCTTTAAAGTGTGGGTCTCTGGAAACACCATATATTTT. The encoded protein is CASSFKVWVSGNTIYF. V gene TRBV5-6 combines with J gene TRBJ1-3; D remains unclear. This CDR3 region has 16 residues. Trimming stripped 2 bases from V and 0 bases from J, with 12 bases between. CDR1 and CDR2 (germline): SGHDT, YYEEEE.

V gene TRBV4-3 combines with J gene TRBJ2-7; D is tentatively TRBD1 or TRBD2 (5 bases each). Trimming shortened V by 1 base and J by 7 bases, and 17 bases separated the two germline ends. The CDR3 length is 15 residues. Germline values: CDR1 LGHNA, CDR2 YSLEER. The CDR3 bases are TGCGCCAGCAGCCAAGGTCGGGGAAGGGGTTCGGAGCAGTACTTC. Translating it yields CASSQGRGRGSEQYF.

This chain uses TRBV7-8 with TRBJ2-7; the match to TRBD2 covers 14 bases. V was pared by 5 bases and J by 3 bases, with 12 bases of the junction left unmatched. Germline CDR1 reads SGHVS; CDR2 reads FQNEAQ. The CDR3 has 18 amino acids. CDR3 DNA sequence: TGTGCCAGCAGCATCCCCGGGACTAGCGGGAGTGATTTCTACGAGCAGTACTTC. This gives the protein CASSIPGTSGSDFYEQYF.

This clone was observed a single time. This chain links TRBV7-9 with TRBJ2-3; a possible D gene is TRBD2 (7 bases). Trimming removed 4 bases from V and 2 bases from J, with 19 bases in between. Looked up from germline, CDR1 is SEHNR and CDR2 is FQNEAQ (reference sequence). This CDR3 contains 17 residues. The CDR3 region has the DNA TGTGCCAGCAGCTCCTGGGGGGCGGGGGCGTACACAGATACGCAGTATTTT. Translation: CASSSWGAGAYTDTQYF.

V and J are TRBV11-3 and TRBJ2-7; the D is unclear. The V gene's germline CDR1 is SGHNT and CDR2 YENEEA. CDR3 length: 9 amino acids. V was trimmed by 9 bases and J by 6 bases, leaving 6 bases between them. The CDR3 reads CASLVEQYF. The CDR3 DNA reads TGTGCCAGTTTAGTCGAGCAGTACTTC.

This rearrangement joins TRBV9 to TRBJ1-6; D ambiguous. The V end was cut by 3 bases, the J end by 8 bases, with 12 bases between. The CDR3 loop spans 14 amino acids. Germline V lookup: CDR1 SGDLS, CDR2 YYNGEE. CDR3 region: CASSDGDADSPLHF. The CDR3, as DNA: TGTGCCAGCAGCGACGGGGATGCGGATTCACCCCTCCACTTT.

This chain connects TRBV7-2 to TRBJ2-7; D ambiguous. V dropped 1 base and J dropped 3 bases, with 7 bases sitting between them. CDR1 is SGHTA, CDR2 FQGNSA, per germline. The CDR3 has 13 residues. DNA for the CDR3: TGTGCCAGCAGCTTAGGACACGTCTACGAGCAGTACTTC. Protein product: CASSLGHVYEQYF.

The chain recombines TRBV6-1 with TRBJ2-3; D call uncertain. The CDR3 has 12 amino acids. Germline V gene sequence: CDR1 MNHNS, CDR2 SASEGT. V was trimmed by 8 bases and J by 0 bases, leaving 6 bases between them. The CDR3 reads CASGTSTDTQYF. The CDR3 nucleotides are TGTGCCAGCGGTACTAGCACAGATACGCAGTATTTT.

The V call is TRBV9, the J call TRBJ2-1, with a tentative D call TRBD2 (7 bases). CDR1 SGDLS and CDR2 YYNGEE come from the germline V gene. The CDR3 has 13 amino acids. V was shortened by 3 bases and J by 10 bases, with 14 bases between the two germline ends. The CDR3 here is CASSAGGRTEQFF. CDR3 DNA sequence: TGTGCCAGCAGCGCCGGGGGGCGCACGGAGCAGTTCTTC.

This clone occurred a few times. This rearrangement joins TRBV11-2 to TRBJ2-7, with unresolved D. V was shortened by 5 bases and J by 0 bases, with 5 bases between the two germline ends. Germline lookup yields CDR1 SGHAT and CDR2 FQNNGV. The CDR3 is 12 residues long. The CDR3: CASSLISYEQYF. CDR3 bases: TGTGCCAGCAGCCTCATCTCCTACGAGCAGTACTTC.

The chain combines TRBV4-1 with TRBJ2-7; D may be TRBD1 or TRBD2 (5 bases each). V was cut by 1 base and J by 1 base, with 20 bases left in between. The CDR3 spans 18 residues. Germline V gene lookup returns CDR1 MGHRA and CDR2 YSYEKL. CDR3 in DNA: TGCGCCAGCAGCCAAGCTCCAGCCGGGACGGCCTATTCCTACGAGCAGTACTTC. Its translation: CASSQAPAGTAYSYEQYF.

V usage is TRBV28 and J usage is TRBJ2-5; the match to TRBD2 covers 8 bases. The CDR3 is 14 amino acids. Germline CDR1 is MDHEN and CDR2 is SYDVKM. The ends lost 3 bases at V and 8 bases at J; junction bases unmatched: 8. CDR3: CASSFSGSTGTQYF. The CDR3, as DNA: TGTGCCAGCAGTTTCAGCGGGAGCACTGGTACCCAGTACTTC.

V and J are TRBV11-2 and TRBJ1-1, with 9 bases that match TRBD1. The CDR3 has 13 amino acids. CDR1 is SGHAT, CDR2 FQNNGV, per germline. With 3 bases clipped from V and 10 bases from J, the junction kept 6 bases outside the gene matches. This CDR3 is CASSLGQGKGAFF. CDR3 bases: TGTGCCAGCAGCTTGGGACAGGGCAAGGGAGCTTTCTTT.

A few counts support this clone. The gene calls are TRBV6-5 and TRBJ2-3; D is tentatively TRBD1 or TRBD2 (7 bases each). This CDR3 has 16 amino acids. Germline V gene lookup returns CDR1 MNHEY and CDR2 SVGAGI. V shed 0 bases and J shed 7 bases, with 17 bases lying between them. CDR3 bases: TGTGCCAGCAGTTACTCGCAAGGGGGCGGGGGTCATACGCAGTATTTT. The encoded protein is CASSYSQGGGGHTQYF.

This chain uses TRBV5-6 with TRBJ2-7, with 9 bases matching TRBD1. The CDR3 consists of 14 residues. V lost 4 bases to trimming and J lost 5 bases; unmatched junction nucleotides: 7. CDR1 and CDR2 (germline): SGHDT, YYEEEE. The CDR3 spells CASSPGQGNHEQYF. The CDR3 DNA reads as TGTGCCAGCAGCCCGGGACAGGGTAACCACGAGCAGTACTTC.

This sequence joins TRBV6-1 and TRBJ2-7; a weak D match, TRBD1 (6 bases). This CDR3 comprises 13 residues. Per the germline V gene, CDR1 is MNHNS and CDR2 is SASEGT. V lost 5 bases, J lost 5 bases, and 13 bases lay in between. CDR3 amino acids: CASSLGQGNEQYF. As DNA, the CDR3 is TGTGCCAGCAGTTTGGGGCAGGGGAACGAGCAGTACTTC.

This chain joins TRBV29-1 and TRBJ2-1, with 7 bases aligning to TRBD1. The CDR3 consists of 13 residues. The V gene end was trimmed by 6 bases and the J gene end by 10 bases; junction bases not matched to a gene: 12. Germline values: CDR1 SQVTM, CDR2 ANQGSEA. CDR3 in DNA: TGCAGCGTCCGGTACCGGGACAGCCGAGAGCAGTTCTTC. Protein: CSVRYRDSREQFF.

This clone was detected only once. The chain joins TRBV6-5 to TRBJ2-7; D possibly uses TRBD1 or TRBD2 (6 bases each). V was cut by 1 base and J by 6 bases, with 19 bases left in between. Germline-derived CDR1 and CDR2 are MNHEY and SVGAGI. This CDR3 comprises 16 residues. The CDR3 DNA reads TGTGCCAGCAGTTACTATTGGGGTGAGGGGGGCCTCGAGCAGTACTTC. This encodes CASSYYWGEGGLEQYF.